The 15 T cell receptor beta chains below all came from one sample that was sequenced in a study of persistence of HIV-infected CD4 T cells. This was the immunoSEQ version 4 assay in survey mode. Sequenced by immunoSEQ multiplex PCR; TCRdb stores in-frame clones only, minus some. The repertoire has some 50,000 clones, about 87% of them found once; the top ten carry approximately 3.2%. Cells were stimulated nonspecifically with anti-CD3/anti-CD28 magnetic beads. Sorting selected CD4+ T cells upregulating both CD40 ligand and CD69. Their antigens are not known. Sequenced material: CD4+ T cells sorted from PBMCs after approximately 19-hour stimulation, taken from a patient who received antiretroviral therapy. These receptors originate from an adult woman with HIV who was CMV-seropositive.

The genes are TRBV2 and TRBJ2-2; possibly TRBD1 for D (6 bases). The CDR3 is 14 amino acids. CDR1 is SNHLY, CDR2 FYNNEI, per germline. The V end lost 8 bases, the J end lost 3 bases, and 13 bases lay between the germline ends. CDR3 protein: CASGGVRDTGELFF. CDR3 coding DNA: TGTGCCAGCGGGGGCGTGAGGGACACCGGGGAGCTGTTTTTT.

The gene calls are TRBV28 and TRBJ1-2; 7 bases are a match to TRBD1. Germline V gene sequence: CDR1 MDHEN, CDR2 SYDVKM. This CDR3 is built from 11 residues. Trimming took 4 bases from V and 9 from J; bases not matched to a gene: 2. The DNA for the CDR3 is TGTGCCAGCAGTTCGACAGGGAGCTACACCTTC. It yields the protein CASSSTGSYTF.

This rearrangement joins TRBV6-5 to TRBJ2-1; D is undetermined. V was clipped by 11 bases and J by 0 bases, with 11 bases between them. From germline, CDR1 is MNHEY and CDR2 SVGAGI. This CDR3 is built from 13 residues. CDR3 coding DNA: TGTGCCGCCCGGCGGAGCTCCTACAATGAGCAGTTCTTC. This gives the protein CAARRSSYNEQFF.

V usage is TRBV27 and J usage is TRBJ2-7, with D unclear. The CDR3 has 11 amino acids. Between the trimmed V and J ends, which lost 3 bases and 9 bases, there was a span of 9 bases. Germline assignment: CDR1 MNHEY and CDR2 SMNVEV (reference sequence). CDR3 sequence: CASSLVGVQYF. CDR3 DNA sequence: TGTGCCAGCAGTTTGGTGGGCGTGCAGTACTTC.

The chain combines TRBV3-1 (or the pseudogene TRBV3-2) with TRBJ1-1; TRBD1 might be the D (6 bases). CDR1 is LGHDT and CDR2 is YNNKEL in the germline V gene (reference sequence). Trimming pared 0 bases from V and 3 bases from J, leaving 11 bases between. This CDR3 comprises 15 residues. CDR3 region: CASSQDSQGYTEAFF. CDR3 coding DNA: TGTGCCAGCAGCCAAGATTCCCAGGGGTACACTGAAGCTTTCTTT.

The chain carries TRBV7-6 and TRBJ1-3; D unresolved. Deletions cut 1 base from V and 3 bases from J, with 1 base between. CDR1 SGHVS and CDR2 FNYEAQ come from the germline V gene. The CDR3 is 12 amino acids. The CDR3 sequence is CASSLVGNTIYF. DNA of the CDR3: TGTGCCAGCAGCTTAGTTGGAAACACCATATATTTT. The entire variable domain, with the rest obtained from reference TRBV7-6 and TRBJ1-3, is as follows: GAGVSQSPRYKVTKRGQDVALRCDPISGHVSLYWYRQALGQGPEFLTYFNYEAQQDKSGLPNDRFSAERPEGSISTLTIQRTEQRDSAMYRCASSLVGNTIYFGEGSWLTVV.

This clone came up once. The CDR3: CASSKPSQGYHGYTF. The CDR3 nucleotides read TGTGCCAGCAGCAAGCCATCACAGGGTTATCATGGCTACACCTTC. V and J are TRBV21-1 and TRBJ1-2; the D call TRBD1 from the table was never checked on the DNA. TRBV21-1 is shown as a pseudogene. There are 15 residues in the CDR3.

V gene TRBV3-1 (or the pseudogene TRBV3-2) combines with J gene TRBJ1-5; D might be TRBD1 (5 bases). Germline CDR1 reads LGHDT; CDR2 reads YNNKEL (reference sequence). The CDR3 extends over 14 amino acids. The V end lost 5 bases, the J end lost 6 bases, and 14 bases lay between the germline ends. The CDR3 coding sequence is TGTGCCAGCAGCGAGGTGGGGGGGGTTCAGCCCCAGCATTTT. Its protein is CASSEVGGVQPQHF.

The chain has TRBV21-1 and TRBJ2-7. TRBV21-1 is tagged as a pseudogene. The CDR3 has 11 residues. For the CDR3, the DNA is TGTGCCAGCAGCAAGGGGTACGAGCAGTACTTC. It is translated as CASSKGYEQYF.

The rearrangement joins TRBV28 to TRBJ1-5; 10 positions agree with TRBD1. The length of the CDR3 is 15 residues. Losses at the gene ends were 8 bases for V and 4 bases for J; bases not matched to a gene: 8. Per germline, CDR1 MDHEN and CDR2 SYDVKM. DNA for the CDR3: TGTGCCAGCGGTTCGCCGGGACAGGGGAATCAGCCCCAGCATTTT. It yields the protein CASGSPGQGNQPQHF.

The V and J genes are TRBV7-3 and TRBJ2-2; unclear D gene. V was shortened by 6 bases and J by 1 base, with 6 bases between the two germline ends. Germline V lookup: CDR1 SGHTA, CDR2 FQGTGA. This CDR3 is 13 amino acids long. The CDR3 bases are TGTGCCAGCAGGGGTGTGAACACCGGGGAGCTGTTTTTT. The encoded protein is CASRGVNTGELFF.

This rearrangement joins TRBV4-3 to TRBJ2-7, with TRBD1 identical over 10 bases. CDR3 length equals 15 residues. With 4 bases clipped from V and 3 bases from J, the junction kept 6 bases outside the gene matches. Germline V gives CDR1 LGHNA, CDR2 YSLEER. The CDR3, as DNA: TGCGCCAGCAGCCTTCGGGACAGGGGAGACTACGAGCAGTACTTC. It translates to CASSLRDRGDYEQYF.

The chain combines TRBV18 with TRBJ2-6; D is perhaps TRBD2 (6 bases). V lost 2 bases to trimming and J lost 4 bases, with 6 bases between them. The V gene's germline CDR1 is KGHSH and CDR2 LQKENI. This CDR3 has 14 amino acids. CDR3 in amino acids: CASSPAGGANVLTF. The CDR3 DNA follows: TGTGCCAGCTCACCAGCGGGGGGGGCCAACGTCCTGACTTTC.

The gene calls are TRBV7-2 and TRBJ2-7; perhaps TRBD1 as D (5 bases). The ends were cut back, 0 bases at V and 5 bases at J, with 14 bases in the middle. The CDR3 sequence is 15 residues long. Germline values: CDR1 SGHTA, CDR2 FQGNSA. The CDR3 protein is CASSLAGQGYNEQYF. The CDR3 coding sequence is TGTGCCAGCAGCTTAGCAGGGCAGGGTTATAACGAGCAGTACTTC.

The chain links TRBV5-1 to TRBJ2-2; maybe TRBD1 (6 bases). Trimming left V 2 bases short and J 3 bases short, with 8 bases between. The germline V gene encodes CDR1 SGHRS and CDR2 YFSETQ. This CDR3 has 14 residues. The CDR3 spells CASSFRTDTGELFF. CDR3 nucleotide sequence: TGCGCCAGCAGCTTCCGGACAGACACCGGGGAGCTGTTTTTT.